Below, one T cell receptor (beta chain) is given with its context. Its antigen target is currently unknown. It has no much larger one-base neighbor in the sample; base qualities were not kept. The sample is drawn from a study of identical twins listed by TCRdb under 2016. In terms of the full investigation: To test whether fetal clonotypes persist, this study deep-sequenced TCR alpha and beta repertoires from monozygotic twins, from unrelated adults of various ages, and from cord blood. Replicate twin experiments were performed at different times using different library preparation protocols to rule out contamination. The full study reports these points: Invariant T cells such as MAIT and iNKT could partly confound zero-insertion analyses, though diverse VJ usage argued against this for most clonotypes. Out-of-frame TCR alpha sharing in monozygotic twins was systematically underestimated by recombination models, whereas sharing between unrelated individuals was in agreement with the recombination models. Abundant cord blood beta clonotypes carried fewer insertions; young adult naive repertoires showed a weaker similar trend, while memory repertoires showed none. Because the same donors could not be followed over many years, the conclusions relied on cross-sectional statistical analysis. Out-of-frame TCR alpha sequences shared between twins showed an excess of low generation-probability sequences compared with coincidental sharing between unrelated individuals. Excess twin sharing in beta out-of-frame sequences was weaker because fewer shared sequences lowered the signal-to-noise ratio.

V gives up 4 bases and J gives up 0 bases, and the segment between their germline ends measures 9 bases. From the cysteine through the phenylalanine, the CDR3 covers 14 amino acids. Only CDR3 DNA remains: 42 bases, in frame from the first base. CDR1 is given as SNHLY and CDR2 as FYNNEI, both from the germline V gene. All donors were healthy Caucasians. The researchers also sequenced three unrelated adults who were not twins: a male aged 18 to 30, a male aged 50 to 59, and a female aged 50 to 59. Miltenyi CD45RO+ enrichment and human naive T-cell isolation kits were used to isolate memory (CD45RO+) and naive T cells from PBMC. The library was prepared using 5' RACE. Reads for this sample came from an Illumina HiSeq 2000. Template switching introduced a universal primer binding site; the final cDNA contained a unique molecular identifier, enabling accurate counting of TCR cDNA molecules. First-strand cDNA for TCR alpha and beta chains was synthesized from specific primers in the conserved constant-segment region. To control for contamination, each cDNA library was double barcoded with a SMART-Mk sample barcode plus Illumina barcodes. Two successive PCR steps introduced TruSeq adapter sequences along with Illumina sample barcodes. TCR alpha and beta cDNA libraries were sequenced on the Illumina HiSeq platform with custom primers. The authors' analysis ran thus. Raw reads were processed with MiGEC to extract unique molecular identifiers, and MiXCR was used to determine CDR3 positions. For each individual, recombination models were inferred using an EM algorithm with the repgenHMM and IGoR tools. Shared clonotypes were analyzed with the tcR package in R, and sharing was normalized by the product of cloneset sizes. Out-of-frame nonproductive sequences were analyzed to study raw recombination free of thymic and clonal selection effects. Starting from the raw public reads, TCRdb applied fastp trimming at Q25, assembled clones with MiXCR and retained in-frame beta chains. Rows with one shared CDR3 protein collapse into an entry with the most common genes and DNA. The V and J calls reflect TCRdb's pipeline rather than the authors' work. Counted in this sample were about 340,000 distinct CDR3 sequences; approximately 9.1% of them appeared once. Clones ranked in the top ten supply under 10% of the sample.

This sequence originates from a woman between 50 and 59 years old in good health. The sequence is built from TRBV2 and TRBJ2-5; the D segment cannot be called with confidence. Sequencing was done on a sample of naive T cells sorted from blood. The sample's cell subset or site label, in plain terms: cells isolated with a human naive T-cell isolation kit. The CDR3 protein: CASSGSPYQETQYF. The bases read TGTGCCAGCAGTGGGTCCCCGTACCAAGAGACCCAGTACTTC.